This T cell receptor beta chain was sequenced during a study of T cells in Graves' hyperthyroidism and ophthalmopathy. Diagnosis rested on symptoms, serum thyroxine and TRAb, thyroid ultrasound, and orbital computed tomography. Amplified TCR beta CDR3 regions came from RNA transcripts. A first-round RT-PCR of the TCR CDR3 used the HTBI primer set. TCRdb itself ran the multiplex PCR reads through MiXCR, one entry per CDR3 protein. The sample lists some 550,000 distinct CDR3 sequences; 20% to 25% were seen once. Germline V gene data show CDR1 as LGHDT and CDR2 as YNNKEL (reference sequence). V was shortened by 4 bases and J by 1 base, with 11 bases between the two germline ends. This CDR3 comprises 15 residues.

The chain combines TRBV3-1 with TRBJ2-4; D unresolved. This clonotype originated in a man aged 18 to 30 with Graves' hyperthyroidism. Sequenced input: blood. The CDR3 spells CASSPAHAAKNIQYF. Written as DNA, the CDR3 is TGTGCCAGCAGCCCCGCACATGCGGCCAAAAACATTCAGTACTTC.